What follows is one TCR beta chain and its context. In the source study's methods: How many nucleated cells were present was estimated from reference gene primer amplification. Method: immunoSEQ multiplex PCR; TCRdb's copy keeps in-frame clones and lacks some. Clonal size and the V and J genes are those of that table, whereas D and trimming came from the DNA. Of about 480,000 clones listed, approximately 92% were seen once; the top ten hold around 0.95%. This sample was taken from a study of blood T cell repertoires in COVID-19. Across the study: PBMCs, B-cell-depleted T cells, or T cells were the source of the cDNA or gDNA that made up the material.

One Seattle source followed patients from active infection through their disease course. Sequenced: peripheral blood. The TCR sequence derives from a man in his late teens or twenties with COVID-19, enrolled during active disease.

The CDR3 reads CASSYEGNTEAFF. The CDR3 DNA sequence: TGTGCCAGCAGTTACGAGGGGAACACTGAAGCTTTCTTT. The chain links TRBV6-5 to TRBJ1-1; the D is unclear. CDR3 length: 13 amino acids. Germline V CDR1 and CDR2: MNHEY, SVGAGI. The V and J ends lost 2 bases and 1 base respectively, with 5 bases between them.